The sequence of this T cell receptor beta chain was determined in a study of regulatory T cells in long-lasting Graves disease. Building of the TCR beta libraries involved iRepertoire HTBI primers and Arm-PCR of CDR3 regions. TCRdb passed the multiplex PCR reads through MiXCR, listing each CDR3 protein once. The data show a few hundred thousand distinct CDR3 sequences, around 15% seen once. This clonotype was detected many times. Its cognate antigen is unknown. Sample time point: newly diagnosed GD, antithyroid drugs for less than 3 months. Construction of the TCR library relied on RNA isolated from PBMCs. Trimming at V came to 2 bases and at J to 7 bases, leaving 5 bases not matched to a gene. Germline V gene sequence: CDR1 KGHSH, CDR2 LQKENI. This CDR3 has 15 amino acids. Regarding the study as a whole: TRBV28 was favored in persistent disease, as were TRBJ1-2 and TRBJ2-5. Persistent patients had a count of shared public clonotypes (approximately 2,700) that exceeded that of new patients (966).

In addition, the sample was reused for a study of T cells in Graves' hyperthyroidism and ophthalmopathy. As reported in that work: Researchers ran a first-round RT-PCR on the TCR CDR3 using the HTBI primer set. Ophthalmopathy was predicted by the model a median of roughly 6 months ahead of onset.

The V call is TRBV18, the J call TRBJ2-2, with 9 bases that match TRBD1. Source: peripheral blood mononuclear cells (PBMCs), taken at new diagnosis, from a patient treated with antithyroid drugs. The sequence derives from a woman between 18 and 30 years old with Graves disease. CDR3 coding DNA: TGTGCCAGCTCACCATGGACAGGGGAGGACGGGGAGCTGTTTTTT. Its translation is CASSPWTGEDGELFF.